These 30 T cell receptor beta chains were all obtained from the same sample, sequenced in a study of blood T cells in healthy people across ages. PCR was performed a second time for roughly 6 to 12 cycles using a sample-barcoded 5' primer and a J-beta primer mix. TCRdb re-called the 5' RACE reads with MiXCR, one entry per CDR3 protein. The data hold about 1.4 million distinct CDR3 sequences, with around 55% observed a single time. Input material: blood. The source of these receptors is a man between 18 and 35 years old in good health.

This chain links TRBV9 with TRBJ2-7; D could derive from TRBD1 or TRBD2 (6 bases each). This CDR3 spans 16 amino acids. Trimming stripped 3 bases from V and 4 bases from J, with 20 bases between. Germline CDR1 and CDR2: SGDLS and YYNGEE. The CDR3 coding sequence is TGTGCCAGCAGCGGGGGGGCGGAATCCGCGCCGTACGAGCAGTACTTC. Its protein product is CASSGGAESAPYEQYF.

J is TRBJ2-6 and V is TRBV12-3 or TRBV12-4; TRBD1 matches 11 bases. V lost 5 bases and J lost 1; bases outside the gene matches: 4. This CDR3 has 17 residues. The CDR3 nucleotides are TGTGCCAGCAGTCCCCGGGACAGGGGGTCTGGGGCCAACGTCCTGACTTTC. It yields the protein CASSPRDRGSGANVLTF.

This clonotype was detected a few times. The chain recombines TRBV10-3 with TRBJ2-6; D gene ambiguous. The CDR3 spans 16 residues. The ends were cut back, 0 bases at V and 0 bases at J, with 6 bases in the middle. The germline V gene has CDR1 ENHRY and CDR2 SYGVKD. The CDR3 loop is CAISESTISGANVLTF. The CDR3 DNA is TGTGCCATCAGTGAGTCGACCATCTCTGGGGCCAACGTCCTGACTTTC.

This chain links TRBV6-6 with TRBJ2-7; D gene ambiguous. Germline loops: CDR1 MNHNY, CDR2 SVGAGI (reference sequence). This CDR3 spans 15 amino acids. Trimming removed 7 bases at V and 3 bases at J, with 19 bases between. CDR3 in DNA: TGTGCCAGCACCGAGGCGAGAGACGGCCTCTACGAGCAGTACTTC. Translated: CASTEARDGLYEQYF.

V and J are TRBV20-1 and TRBJ1-2; TRBD1 matches 7 bases. Germline V lookup: CDR1 DFQATT, CDR2 SNEGSKA (reference sequence). This CDR3 has 14 residues. The V segment lost 0 bases and the J segment 7 bases; nucleotides outside the gene matches: 8. The CDR3 region has the DNA TGCAGTGCTAGAGATCCGACAGGGCGGGTTGGCTACACCTTC. Protein sequence: CSARDPTGRVGYTF.

This clonotype was recorded only once. The V and J genes are TRBV12-3 or TRBV12-4 and TRBJ2-7; unclear D gene. The CDR3 sequence is 12 residues long. V lost 3 bases and J lost 2, with 5 bases in between. CDR3 nucleotides: TGTGCCAGCAGTTTTGTTACCTACGAGCAGTACTTC. Translated, it gives CASSFVTYEQYF.

The chain uses TRBV5-1 and TRBJ2-7; 10 nucleotides align to TRBD2. The CDR3 length is 16 residues. J lost 3 bases, V lost 3 bases, and 9 bases had no gene match. Germline lookup yields CDR1 SGHRS and CDR2 YFSETQ. CDR3 region: CASSSIGLAVHYEQYF. In DNA, the CDR3 is TGCGCCAGCAGCTCGATCGGACTAGCGGTACACTACGAGCAGTACTTC.

The chain recombines TRBV5-1 with TRBJ2-1; 8 bases align to TRBD2. The V gene end was trimmed by 9 bases and the J gene end by 5 bases; junction bases not matched to a gene: 19. The CDR3 is 17 amino acids. Germline CDR1 is SGHRS and CDR2 is YFSETQ. CDR3 DNA sequence: TGCGCCACAAGGCTTTTTCACGGGCGGGAGGTTCACAATGAGCAGTTCTTC. The encoded protein is CATRLFHGREVHNEQFF.

In this sample, this clonotype turned up a few times. This chain links TRBV5-5 with TRBJ2-7; TRBD1 agrees at 8 bases. The CDR3 runs 15 residues. The V segment lost 0 bases and the J segment 4 bases; nucleotides outside the gene matches: 6. CDR1 is SGHKS and CDR2 is YYEKEE in the germline V gene (reference sequence). CDR3 nucleotides: TGTGCCAGCAGCTTGGACAGGGGGGAAGTATACGAGCAGTACTTC. As protein: CASSLDRGEVYEQYF.

The rearrangement uses TRBV28 and TRBJ2-7; TRBD1 aligns across 7 bases. Germline CDR1 and CDR2: MDHEN and SYDVKM. The CDR3 spans 15 residues. The V and J ends lost 2 bases and 0 bases, in that order; junction bases with no gene match: 4. The DNA of the CDR3 is TGTGCCAGCAGTTTAGAGACAGGGTTCTCCTACGAGCAGTACTTC. Its translation is CASSLETGFSYEQYF.

The chain combines TRBV20-1 with TRBJ1-5, with D unresolved. The CDR3 length is 13 residues. The germline CDR1 and CDR2 sequences are DFQATT and SNEGSKA (reference sequence). The V end lost 3 bases, the J end lost 4 bases, and 10 bases lay between the germline ends. DNA for the CDR3: TGCAGTGCTAGTCGCAGGTCGAATCAGCCCCAGCATTTT. As protein: CSASRRSNQPQHF.

The chain carries TRBV28 and TRBJ1-4; D not certain. V gave up 3 bases and J gave up 8 bases, with 13 bases separating them. Germline CDR1 MDHEN, CDR2 SYDVKM. The CDR3 loop spans 14 amino acids. In DNA, the CDR3 is TGTGCCAGCAGTTTGGAAGCCCTTAGAGAAAAACTGTTTTTT. It encodes CASSLEALREKLFF.

The chain links TRBV7-9 to TRBJ1-2; perhaps TRBD1 as D (6 bases). The CDR3 covers 15 residues. The germline V gene has CDR1 SEHNR and CDR2 FQNEAQ (reference sequence). Trimming left V 4 bases short and J 7 bases short, with 19 bases between. This CDR3 reads CASSSPLRGVSGYTF. CDR3 bases: TGTGCCAGCAGCTCACCGCTCAGGGGTGTTAGTGGCTACACCTTC. The variable domain in full, with the rest retrieved from reference TRBV7-9 and TRBJ1-2, is DTGVSQNPRHKITKRGQNVTFRCDPISEHNRLYWYRQTLGQGPEFLTYFQNEAQLEKSRLLSDRFSAERPKGSFSTLEIQRTEQGDSAMYLCASSSPLRGVSGYTFGSGTRLTVV.

The CDR3 region is CASSFLRGSSTDTQYF. In DNA, the CDR3 is TGTGCCAGCAGTTTCCTTCGGGGATCTAGCACAGATACGCAGTATTTT. V gene TRBV28 combines with J gene TRBJ2-3; D is possibly TRBD2 (5 bases). Trimming stripped 3 bases from V and 0 bases from J, with 13 bases between. Germline values: CDR1 MDHEN, CDR2 SYDVKM. The CDR3 is 16 amino acids.

V and J are TRBV9 and TRBJ2-1; D gene unclear. V was cut by 0 bases and J by 7 bases, with 8 bases left in between. The germline V gene has CDR1 SGDLS and CDR2 YYNGEE. The CDR3 is 13 residues long. CDR3: CASSVDALNEQFF. The CDR3 DNA reads as TGTGCCAGCAGCGTAGATGCTCTGAATGAGCAGTTCTTC. Based on the CDR3 plus reference TRBV9 and TRBJ2-1, the full variable domain is DSGVTQTPKHLITATGQRVTLRCSPRSGDLSVYWYQQSLDQGLQFLIQYYNGEERAKGNILERFSAQQFPDLHSELNLSSLELGDSALYFCASSVDALNEQFFGPGTRLTVL.

In this sample, this clonotype turned up once. The chain carries TRBV12-3 or TRBV12-4 and TRBJ2-3, with D possibly being TRBD1 or TRBD2 (5 bases each). V lost 5 bases, J lost 0 bases, and 12 bases lay in between. CDR3 length: 15 residues. The CDR3 DNA sequence: TGTGCCAGCAGTAAAAATGGGGGTAGCACAGATACGCAGTATTTT. Translated, it gives CASSKNGGSTDTQYF.

This clonotype has more than one count but fewer than ten. The chain recombines TRBV6-5 with TRBJ2-1; TRBD1 or TRBD2 may be the D gene (5 bases each). CDR1 is MNHEY and CDR2 is SVGAGI in the germline V gene. Trimming removed 6 bases from V and 3 bases from J, with 18 bases in between. The CDR3 extends over 16 amino acids. In DNA form, the CDR3 reads TGTGCCAGCAGCCAAGGGACGGATTTCTTCTACAATGAGCAGTTCTTC. Protein sequence: CASSQGTDFFYNEQFF.

This clonotype was found a few times. The V and J genes are TRBV25-1 and TRBJ2-1, with 8 bases matching TRBD2. Germline trimming cut 0 bases from V and 8 bases from J; bases unmatched to any gene: 9. CDR3 size: 16 residues. CDR1 and CDR2 (germline): MGHDK, SYGVNS. The CDR3 bases are TGTGCCAGCAGTGAATACCTTCCGGCTAGCGGGCATGAGCAGTTCTTC. It specifies CASSEYLPASGHEQFF.

The table lists this clonotype with a few counts. A much larger clone sits a single nucleotide away, making a read error possible. The chain has TRBV27 and TRBJ2-3; D is uncertain. Germline CDR1 and CDR2: MNHEY and SMNVEV (reference sequence). This CDR3 is 14 amino acids long. V lost 5 bases to trimming and J lost 4 bases, with 13 bases between them. CDR3 DNA sequence: TGTGCCAGCAGTGTACTTTCCGTCGCAGATACGCAGTATTTT. Translation gives CASSVLSVADTQYF.

This clonotype was seen more than once but under ten times. This chain links TRBV7-9 with TRBJ2-5, with D uncertain. Germline CDR1 SEHNR, CDR2 FQNEAQ (reference sequence). V was shortened by 6 bases and J by 4 bases, with 15 bases between the two germline ends. The CDR3 runs 14 residues. CDR3 region: CASRERTRGETQYF. In nucleotides, the CDR3 is TGTGCCAGCAGGGAAAGGACCCGAGGAGAGACCCAGTACTTC.

V usage is TRBV7-9 and J usage is TRBJ2-4; TRBD2 might be the D (6 bases). Germline loops: CDR1 SEHNR, CDR2 FQNEAQ (reference sequence). The CDR3 totals 15 residues. Deletions cut 5 bases from V and 9 bases from J, with 20 bases between. The CDR3 reads CASSPPPGKGGIQYF. Written as DNA, the CDR3 is TGTGCCAGCAGCCCCCCCCCTGGTAAGGGAGGCATTCAGTACTTC.

J is TRBJ1-2 and V is TRBV9; tentatively, D is TRBD1 (5 bases). Germline V gene data show CDR1 as SGDLS and CDR2 as YYNGEE. CDR3 length: 12 residues. V was cut by 2 bases and J by 6 bases, with 8 bases left in between. CDR3 region: CASSVGGNGYTF. CDR3 DNA sequence: TGTGCCAGCAGCGTGGGGGGAAATGGCTACACCTTC.

This chain links TRBV27 with TRBJ1-2; possible D gene TRBD1, 5 bases. V gave up 6 bases and J gave up 8 bases, with 19 bases separating them. The CDR3 contains 14 residues. CDR1 is MNHEY and CDR2 is SMNVEV in the germline V gene (reference sequence). CDR3 residues: CASSPGGPNWGYTF. The DNA of the CDR3 is TGTGCCAGCAGCCCTGGGGGACCGAACTGGGGCTACACCTTC.

This rearrangement joins TRBV12-3 or TRBV12-4 to TRBJ1-4; D is unresolved. The V gene lost 1 base and the J gene lost 11 bases, with 14 bases spanning the gap. The CDR3 is 14 amino acids. CDR3 nucleotide sequence: TGTGCCAGCAGTTTAGTTTCCGAAGCCCAGAAACTGTTTTTT. This codes for CASSLVSEAQKLFF.

The V call is TRBV11-3, the J call TRBJ2-1; 7 nucleotides match TRBD2. This CDR3 spans 16 amino acids. V was clipped by 5 bases and J by 5 bases; unmatched bases: 12. Germline CDR1 is SGHNT and CDR2 is YENEEA. The CDR3 loop is CASSPRASGYHNEQFF. The CDR3 nucleotides are TGTGCCAGCAGCCCAAGGGCTAGCGGTTACCACAATGAGCAGTTCTTC.

In its sample, this clonotype was seen a few times. V and J are TRBV4-3 and TRBJ2-6; D may be TRBD1 (5 bases). Germline loops: CDR1 LGHNA, CDR2 YSLEER. The CDR3 spans 16 residues. Deletions cut 3 bases from V and 0 bases from J, with 9 bases between. CDR3 residues: CASSQQGYSGANVLTF. For the CDR3, the DNA is TGCGCCAGCAGCCAGCAGGGTTACTCTGGGGCCAACGTCCTGACTTTC.

The V and J genes are TRBV27 and TRBJ2-7; TRBD2 aligns across 11 bases. The V gene's germline CDR1 is MNHEY and CDR2 SMNVEV (reference sequence). With 5 bases clipped from V and 2 bases from J, the junction kept 5 bases outside the gene matches. There are 15 residues in the CDR3. Here the CDR3 reads CASSPIAGGTYEQYF. The DNA for the CDR3 is TGTGCCAGCAGTCCCATAGCGGGGGGGACCTACGAGCAGTACTTC.

This clonotype was observed a few times. J is TRBJ2-5 and V is TRBV6-5; D ambiguous. Germline V gene data show CDR1 as MNHEY and CDR2 as SVGAGI. The CDR3 has 13 amino acids. CDR3 bases: TGTCGCCCACCCCCAGCTCCTCAAGAGACCCAGTACTTC. It encodes CRPPPAPQETQYF.

This chain connects TRBV27 to TRBJ2-5; TRBD1 is a possible D gene (6 bases). Germline CDR1 and CDR2: MNHEY and SMNVEV (reference sequence). V was shortened by 0 bases and J by 3 bases, with 14 bases between the two germline ends. This CDR3 contains 16 residues. The CDR3 reads CASSLSSRGPKETQYF. CDR3 nucleotides: TGTGCCAGCAGTTTATCGTCCAGGGGTCCCAAAGAGACCCAGTACTTC.

The V gene is TRBV12-3 or TRBV12-4, the J gene TRBJ2-1; TRBD2 is a possible D gene (7 bases). The CDR3 covers 17 residues. The V and J ends lost 1 base and 7 bases respectively, with 20 bases between them. The CDR3 region is CASSLGGSGGWANEQFF. The CDR3 DNA reads TGTGCCAGCAGTTTAGGGGGTTCGGGGGGCTGGGCAAATGAGCAGTTCTTC.